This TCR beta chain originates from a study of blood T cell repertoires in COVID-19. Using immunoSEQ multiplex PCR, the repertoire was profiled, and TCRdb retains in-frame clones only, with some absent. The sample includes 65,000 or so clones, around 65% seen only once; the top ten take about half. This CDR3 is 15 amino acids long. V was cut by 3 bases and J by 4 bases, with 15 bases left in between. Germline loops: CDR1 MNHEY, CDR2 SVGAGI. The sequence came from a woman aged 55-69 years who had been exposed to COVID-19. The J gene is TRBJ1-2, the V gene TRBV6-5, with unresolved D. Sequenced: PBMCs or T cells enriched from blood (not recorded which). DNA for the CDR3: TGTGCCAGCAGTTATTCGACCCGGGTGGGCTATGGCTACACCTTC. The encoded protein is CASSYSTRVGYGYTF.